One sample yielded the 17 T cell receptor beta chains listed below, sequenced in a study of blood T cell repertoires in COVID-19. Sequenced by immunoSEQ multiplex PCR; TCRdb stores in-frame clones only, minus some. Among about 160,000 clones listed, roughly 90% were seen once. Source material: PBMCs or T cells enriched from blood (not recorded which). The source of these receptors is a woman in her 50s who had recovered from COVID-19.

The V call is TRBV2, the J call TRBJ1-3, with D possibly matching TRBD1 (6 bases). The CDR3 covers 16 residues. Germline assignment: CDR1 SNHLY and CDR2 FYNNEI. Trimming left V 4 bases short and J 0 bases short, with 13 bases between. The CDR3 is CASSVGATSSGNTIYF. The CDR3 DNA follows: TGTGCCAGCAGTGTGGGGGCTACGAGCTCTGGAAACACCATATATTTT.

The gene calls are TRBV12-5 and TRBJ2-2; 10 bases line up with TRBD1. Germline V gene lookup returns CDR1 LGHNT and CDR2 FRNRAP. V was clipped by 1 base and J by 5 bases; unmatched bases: 1. This CDR3 has 15 amino acids. CDR3 loop: CASGLGQGATGELFF. DNA of the CDR3: TGTGCTAGTGGTTTGGGACAGGGGGCAACCGGGGAGCTGTTTTTT. The variable domain in full, with the rest retrieved from reference TRBV12-5 and TRBJ2-2, is DARVTQTPRHKVTEMGQEVTMRCQPILGHNTVFWYRQTMMQGLELLAYFRNRAPLDDSGMPKDRFSAEMPDATLATLKIQPSEPRDSAVYFCASGLGQGATGELFFGEGSRLTVL.

This clone was counted only a few times. J is TRBJ2-7 and V is TRBV13; 10 bases align to TRBD1. Per the germline V gene, CDR1 is PRHDT and CDR2 is FYEKMQ (reference sequence). The CDR3 is made up of 13 amino acids. The J segment lost 6 bases and the V segment lost 5 bases, leaving 4 bases of the junction unmatched. In nucleotides, the CDR3 is TGTGCCAGCAGCCCACGGACAGGGGGCGAGCAGTACTTC. Its protein is CASSPRTGGEQYF.

The chain couples TRBV30 to TRBJ2-5, with 11 bases identical to TRBD1. Trimming at V came to 3 bases and at J to 5 bases, leaving 5 bases not matched to a gene. Germline lookup yields CDR1 GTSNPN and CDR2 SVGIG (reference sequence). This CDR3 spans 14 amino acids. Here the CDR3 reads CAWRDRGQGETQYF. The DNA of the CDR3 is TGTGCCTGGAGGGACAGGGGGCAGGGGGAGACCCAGTACTTC.

A note on this clone: Other DNA sequences within the sample encode an identical CDR3. The gene calls are TRBV29-1 and TRBJ2-7; D is perhaps TRBD1 (5 bases). This CDR3 has 12 residues. Germline V gene lookup returns CDR1 SQVTM and CDR2 ANQGSEA. Trimming took off 5 bases at V and 1 base at J, with 9 bases between the two ends. CDR3 sequence (DNA): TGCAGCGTTTATGACAGTTCCTACGAGCAGTACTTC. It is translated as CSVYDSSYEQYF.

The V gene is TRBV6-5, the J gene TRBJ1-6, with TRBD1 identical over 9 bases. CDR3 size: 14 residues. CDR1 and CDR2 from the germline V gene are MNHEY and SVGAGI. With 6 bases clipped from V and 5 bases from J, the junction kept 2 bases outside the gene matches. CDR3 amino acids: CASRTGGNNSPLHF. The CDR3 region has the DNA TGTGCCAGCAGGACAGGGGGAAATAATTCACCCCTCCACTTT.

This chain uses TRBV25-1 with TRBJ1-1; no clear D gene. The CDR3 spans 14 residues. Looked up from germline, CDR1 is MGHDK and CDR2 is SYGVNS. V was clipped by 6 bases and J by 1 base, with 12 bases between them. CDR3 DNA: TGTGCCAGCAGCCCCTTGTCACAGAACACTGAAGCTTTCTTT. Translating it yields CASSPLSQNTEAFF.

The V and J genes are TRBV30 and TRBJ1-1; the D is unclear. From germline, CDR1 is GTSNPN and CDR2 SVGIG (reference sequence). V was clipped by 1 base and J by 4 bases, with 10 bases between them. This CDR3 region has 13 residues. In DNA, the CDR3 is TGTGCCTGGAGTGGCGGTGGTAGCACTGAAGCTTTCTTT. It encodes CAWSGGGSTEAFF.

V and J are TRBV3-1 (or the pseudogene TRBV3-2) and TRBJ2-2, with TRBD2 matching 13 bases. The trim removed 4 bases at V and 1 base at J, leaving 6 bases unmatched. There are 18 residues in the CDR3. CDR1 is LGHDT, CDR2 YNNKEL, per germline (reference sequence). CDR3 amino acids: CASSRRLAGGLNTGELFF. The CDR3 DNA follows: TGTGCCAGCAGCCGAAGACTAGCGGGGGGCTTGAACACCGGGGAGCTGTTTTTT.

The V call is TRBV6-6, the J call TRBJ2-2; TRBD1 matches at 7 bases. This CDR3 is built from 14 residues. Germline loops: CDR1 MNHNY, CDR2 SVGAGI (reference sequence). V shed 5 bases and J 1 base; nucleotides not matched to a gene: 1. CDR3 residues: CASSRQGNTGELFF. In DNA, the CDR3 is TGTGCCAGCAGTCGACAGGGGAACACCGGGGAGCTGTTTTTT.

This clone was picked up one time. The chain combines TRBV11-3 with TRBJ2-5; D is ambiguous. Germline V gives CDR1 SGHNT, CDR2 YENEEA. The CDR3 loop spans 17 amino acids. V lost 5 bases to trimming and J lost 1 base, with 20 bases between them. CDR3: CASSRGTDPTGQETQYF. CDR3 sequence (DNA): TGTGCCAGCAGCCGAGGCACTGATCCGACCGGCCAAGAGACCCAGTACTTC.

CDR3 loop: CASSLTTNSQYF. In DNA form, the CDR3 reads TGTGCCAGCAGCTTAACGACTAATTCACAGTATTTT. This chain connects TRBV7-2 to TRBJ2-3; tentative D call: TRBD2 (5 bases). Germline loops: CDR1 SGHTA, CDR2 FQGNSA. V was shortened by 2 bases and J by 12 bases, with 12 bases between the two germline ends. The CDR3 consists of 12 residues.

The rearrangement links TRBV27 to TRBJ2-7; TRBD1 might be the D (5 bases). Germline CDR1 is MNHEY and CDR2 is SMNVEV (reference sequence). Trimming pared 3 bases from V and 0 bases from J, leaving 6 bases between. The CDR3 sequence is 13 residues long. CDR3 sequence reads: CASSFDSSYEQYF. In DNA, the CDR3 is TGTGCCAGCAGTTTTGACAGCTCCTACGAGCAGTACTTC.

The DNA of the CDR3 is TGTGCCAGCAGGTGGACTAGCGGGGGGGCTTCAATAGGCGAGCAGTACTTC. Amino acids: CASRWTSGGASIGEQYF. The chain has TRBV5-6 and TRBJ2-7, with 15 positions matching TRBD2. V shed 5 bases and J 6 bases; nucleotides not matched to a gene: 12. The CDR3 has 17 amino acids. CDR1 and CDR2 from the germline V gene are SGHDT and YYEEEE.

The chain couples TRBV5-1 to TRBJ2-5, with D tentatively TRBD2 (5 bases). This CDR3 is 16 amino acids long. From germline, CDR1 is SGHRS and CDR2 YFSETQ. Trimming cost V 1 base and J 5 bases, with 18 bases left between them. For the CDR3, the DNA is TGCGCCAGCAGCTTGTCTGGTTTGGGAGTCGGGGAGACCCAGTACTTC. As protein: CASSLSGLGVGETQYF. Looking up the rest from reference TRBV5-1 and TRBJ2-5 gives the full variable domain: KAGVTQTPRYLIKTRGQQVTLSCSPISGHRSVSWYQQTPGQGLQFLFEYFSETQRNKGNFPGRFSGRQFSNSRSEMNVSTLELGDSALYLCASSLSGLGVGETQYFGPGTRLLVL.

The rearrangement uses TRBV7-6 and TRBJ1-6; 9 bases fit TRBD1. This CDR3 is 15 amino acids long. Losses at the gene ends were 5 bases for V and 6 bases for J; bases not matched to a gene: 5. Per the germline V gene, CDR1 is SGHVS and CDR2 is FNYEAQ. Here the CDR3 DNA reads TGTGCCAGCAGCAACAGGGGGCTCGGTAATTCACCCCTCCACTTT. It is translated as CASSNRGLGNSPLHF.

This chain uses TRBV7-8 with TRBJ2-3; 12 nucleotides match TRBD2. Germline values: CDR1 SGHVS, CDR2 FQNEAQ. This CDR3 region has 16 residues. V dropped 6 bases and J dropped 1; count of bases not matched to a gene: 5. This CDR3 reads CASRGTSGFGTDTQYF. For the CDR3, the DNA is TGTGCCAGCAGGGGGACTAGCGGGTTCGGCACAGATACGCAGTATTTT.